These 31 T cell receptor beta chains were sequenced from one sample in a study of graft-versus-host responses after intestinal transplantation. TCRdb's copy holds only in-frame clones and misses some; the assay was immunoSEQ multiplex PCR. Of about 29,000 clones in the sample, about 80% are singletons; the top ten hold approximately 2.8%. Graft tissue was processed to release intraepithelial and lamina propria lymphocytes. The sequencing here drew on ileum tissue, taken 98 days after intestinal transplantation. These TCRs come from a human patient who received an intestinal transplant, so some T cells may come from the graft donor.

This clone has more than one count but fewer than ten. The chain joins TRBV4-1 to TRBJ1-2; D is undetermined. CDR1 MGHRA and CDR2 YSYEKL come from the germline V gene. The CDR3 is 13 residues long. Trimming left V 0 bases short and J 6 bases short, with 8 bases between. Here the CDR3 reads CASSQEWGDGYTF. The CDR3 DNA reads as TGCGCCAGCAGCCAAGAGTGGGGAGATGGCTACACCTTC.

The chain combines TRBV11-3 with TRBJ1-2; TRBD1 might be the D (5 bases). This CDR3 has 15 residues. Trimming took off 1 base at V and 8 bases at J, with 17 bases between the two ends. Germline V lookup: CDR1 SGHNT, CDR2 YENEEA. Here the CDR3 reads CASSLAFVAGRGYTF. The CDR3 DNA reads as TGTGCCAGCAGCTTAGCGTTCGTGGCAGGGCGGGGCTACACCTTC.

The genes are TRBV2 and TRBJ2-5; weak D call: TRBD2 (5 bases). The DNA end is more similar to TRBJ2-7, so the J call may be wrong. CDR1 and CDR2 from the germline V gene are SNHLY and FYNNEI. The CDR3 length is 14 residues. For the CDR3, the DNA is TGTGCCAGCAGTCTGAGGGCCAGCTCCTACGAGCAGTACTTC. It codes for CASSLRASSYEQYF.

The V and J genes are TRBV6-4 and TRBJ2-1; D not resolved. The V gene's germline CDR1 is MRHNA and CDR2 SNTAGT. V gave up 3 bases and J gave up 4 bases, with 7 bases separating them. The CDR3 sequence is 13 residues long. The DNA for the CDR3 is TGTGCCAGCAGTGAAGGGTGGTACAATGAGCAGTTCTTC. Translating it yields CASSEGWYNEQFF.

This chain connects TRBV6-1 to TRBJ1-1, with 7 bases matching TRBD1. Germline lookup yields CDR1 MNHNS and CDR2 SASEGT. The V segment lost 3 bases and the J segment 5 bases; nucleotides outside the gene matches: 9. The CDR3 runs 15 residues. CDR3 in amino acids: CASSESTGSGTEAFF. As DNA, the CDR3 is TGTGCCAGCAGTGAGTCGACAGGGTCGGGGACTGAAGCTTTCTTT.

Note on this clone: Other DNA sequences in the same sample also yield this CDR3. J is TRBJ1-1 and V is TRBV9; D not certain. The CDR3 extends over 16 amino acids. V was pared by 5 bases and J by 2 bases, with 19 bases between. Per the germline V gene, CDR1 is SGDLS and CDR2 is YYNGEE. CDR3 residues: CASSSGSWGPNTEAFF. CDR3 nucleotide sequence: TGTGCCAGCAGTTCCGGTAGTTGGGGTCCTAACACTGAAGCTTTCTTT.

The CDR3, as DNA: TGTGCCAGCAGCTTAGCTTGGGGCTTCTATAATTCACCCCTCCACTTT. It yields the protein CASSLAWGFYNSPLHF. The chain has TRBV11-2 and TRBJ1-6; TRBD1 might be the D (5 bases). V lost 1 base, J lost 3 bases, and 10 bases lay in between. The CDR3 covers 16 residues. Germline CDR1 and CDR2: SGHAT and FQNNGV.

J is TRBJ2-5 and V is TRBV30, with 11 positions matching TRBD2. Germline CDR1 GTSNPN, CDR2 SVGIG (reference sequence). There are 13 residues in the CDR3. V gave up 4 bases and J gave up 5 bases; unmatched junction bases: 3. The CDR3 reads CAWTSGGSETQYF. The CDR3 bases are TGTGCCTGGACTAGCGGGGGGTCTGAGACCCAGTACTTC.

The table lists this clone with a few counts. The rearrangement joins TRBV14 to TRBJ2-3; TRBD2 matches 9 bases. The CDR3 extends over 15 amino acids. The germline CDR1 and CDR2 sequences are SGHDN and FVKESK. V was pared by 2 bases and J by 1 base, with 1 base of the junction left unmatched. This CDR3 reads CASSQIAGGTDTQYF. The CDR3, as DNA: TGTGCCAGCAGCCAAATAGCGGGAGGCACAGATACGCAGTATTTT.

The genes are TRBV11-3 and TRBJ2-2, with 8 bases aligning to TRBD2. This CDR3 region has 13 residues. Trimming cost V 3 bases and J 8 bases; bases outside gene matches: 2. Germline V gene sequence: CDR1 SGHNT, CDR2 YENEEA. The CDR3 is CASSFLAGGELFF. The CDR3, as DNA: TGTGCCAGCAGCTTTCTAGCGGGTGGGGAGCTGTTTTTT.

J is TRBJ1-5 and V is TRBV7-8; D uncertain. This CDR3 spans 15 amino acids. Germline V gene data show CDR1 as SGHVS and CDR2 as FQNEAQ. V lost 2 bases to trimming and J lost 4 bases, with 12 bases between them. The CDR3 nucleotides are TGTGCCAGCAGCTTAAGTACCGTGGCGAATCAGCCCCAGCATTTT. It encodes CASSLSTVANQPQHF.

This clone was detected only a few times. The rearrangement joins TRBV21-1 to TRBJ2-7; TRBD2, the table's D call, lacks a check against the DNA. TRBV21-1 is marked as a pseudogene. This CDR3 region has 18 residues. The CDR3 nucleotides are TGTGCCAGCAGCAAAGAGCCGTCCGGTCCCTATTACTCCTACGAGCAGTACTTC. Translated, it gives CASSKEPSGPYYSYEQYF.

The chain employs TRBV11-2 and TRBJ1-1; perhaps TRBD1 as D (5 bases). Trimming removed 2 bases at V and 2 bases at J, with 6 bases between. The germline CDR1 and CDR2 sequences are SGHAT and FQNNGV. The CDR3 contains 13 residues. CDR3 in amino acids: CASSLTGNTEAFF. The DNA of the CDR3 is TGTGCCAGCAGCTTAACAGGCAACACTGAAGCTTTCTTT.

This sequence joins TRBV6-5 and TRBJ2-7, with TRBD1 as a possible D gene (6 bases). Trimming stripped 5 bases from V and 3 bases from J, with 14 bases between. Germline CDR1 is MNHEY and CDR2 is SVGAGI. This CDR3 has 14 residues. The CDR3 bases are TGTGCCAGCAGTGGGGTGGGCAGGGGCTACGAGCAGTACTTC. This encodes CASSGVGRGYEQYF.

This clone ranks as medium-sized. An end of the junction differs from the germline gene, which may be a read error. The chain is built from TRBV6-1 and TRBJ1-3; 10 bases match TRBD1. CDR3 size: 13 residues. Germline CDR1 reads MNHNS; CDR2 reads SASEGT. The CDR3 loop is CASSATRDRGIIF. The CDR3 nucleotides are TGTGCCAGCAGTGCCACACGGGACAGGGGCATCATTTTT.

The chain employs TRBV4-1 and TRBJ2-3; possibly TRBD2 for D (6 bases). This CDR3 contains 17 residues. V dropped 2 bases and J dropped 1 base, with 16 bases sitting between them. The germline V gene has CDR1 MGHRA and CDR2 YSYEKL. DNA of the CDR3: TGCGCCAGCAGCCAAATCCCAGTAGCGGTTCGCACAGATACGCAGTATTTT. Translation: CASSQIPVAVRTDTQYF.

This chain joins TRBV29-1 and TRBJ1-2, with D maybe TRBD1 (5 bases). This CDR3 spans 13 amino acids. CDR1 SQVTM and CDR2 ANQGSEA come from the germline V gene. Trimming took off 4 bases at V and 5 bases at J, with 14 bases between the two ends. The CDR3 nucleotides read TGCAGCGTTGGGGTGTTAGGGGAATATGGCTACACCTTC. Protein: CSVGVLGEYGYTF.

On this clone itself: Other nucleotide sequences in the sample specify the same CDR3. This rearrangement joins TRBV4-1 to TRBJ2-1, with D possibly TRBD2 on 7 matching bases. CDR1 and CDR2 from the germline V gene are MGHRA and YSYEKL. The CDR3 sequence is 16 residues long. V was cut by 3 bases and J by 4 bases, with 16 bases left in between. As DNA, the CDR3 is TGCGCCAGCAGCCATGAATACGGGGGGACATACAATGAGCAGTTCTTC. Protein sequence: CASSHEYGGTYNEQFF.

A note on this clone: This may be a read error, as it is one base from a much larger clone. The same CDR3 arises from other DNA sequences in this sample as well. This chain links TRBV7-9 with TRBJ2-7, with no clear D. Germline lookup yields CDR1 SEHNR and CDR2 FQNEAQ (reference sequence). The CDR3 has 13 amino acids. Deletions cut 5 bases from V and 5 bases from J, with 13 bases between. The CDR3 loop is CASSLISRDEQYF. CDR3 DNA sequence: TGTGCCAGCAGCCTAATCTCCCGGGACGAGCAGTACTTC.

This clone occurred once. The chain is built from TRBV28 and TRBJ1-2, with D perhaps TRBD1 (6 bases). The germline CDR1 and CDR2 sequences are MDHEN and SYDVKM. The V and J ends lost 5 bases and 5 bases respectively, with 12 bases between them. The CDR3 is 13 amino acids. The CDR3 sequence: CASSPDRRYGYTF. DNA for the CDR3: TGTGCCAGCAGTCCCGACAGGCGTTATGGCTACACCTTC.

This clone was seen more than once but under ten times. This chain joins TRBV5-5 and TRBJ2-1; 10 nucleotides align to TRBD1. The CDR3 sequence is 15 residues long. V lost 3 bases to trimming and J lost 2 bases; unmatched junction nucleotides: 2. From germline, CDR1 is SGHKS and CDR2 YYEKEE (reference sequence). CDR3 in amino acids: CASSWDRGAYNEQFF. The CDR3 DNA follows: TGTGCCAGCAGCTGGGACAGGGGTGCCTACAATGAGCAGTTCTTC.

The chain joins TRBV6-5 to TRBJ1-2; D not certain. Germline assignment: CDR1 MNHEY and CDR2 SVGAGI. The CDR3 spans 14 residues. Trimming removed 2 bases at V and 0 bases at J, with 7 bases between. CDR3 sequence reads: CASSYAEANYGYTF. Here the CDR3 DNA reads TGTGCCAGCAGTTACGCAGAAGCTAACTATGGCTACACCTTC.

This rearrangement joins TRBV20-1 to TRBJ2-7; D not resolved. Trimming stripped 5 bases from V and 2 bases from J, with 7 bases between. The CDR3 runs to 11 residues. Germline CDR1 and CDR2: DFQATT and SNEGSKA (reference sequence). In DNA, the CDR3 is TGCAGTGCTCCTTGGGCCTACGAGCAGTACTTC. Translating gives CSAPWAYEQYF.

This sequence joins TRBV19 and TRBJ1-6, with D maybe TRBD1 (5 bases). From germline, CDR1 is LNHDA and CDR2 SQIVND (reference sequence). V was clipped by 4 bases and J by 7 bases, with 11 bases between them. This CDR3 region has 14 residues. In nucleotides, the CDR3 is TGTGCCAGTAGTAGCGACAAGGGGAATTCACCCCTCCACTTT. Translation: CASSSDKGNSPLHF.

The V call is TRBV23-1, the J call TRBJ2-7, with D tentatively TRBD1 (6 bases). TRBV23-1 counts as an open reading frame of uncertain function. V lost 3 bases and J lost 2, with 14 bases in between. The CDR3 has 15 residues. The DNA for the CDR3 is TGCGCCAGCAGTCATACCGGGACACACGCCTACGAGCAGTACTTC. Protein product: CASSHTGTHAYEQYF.

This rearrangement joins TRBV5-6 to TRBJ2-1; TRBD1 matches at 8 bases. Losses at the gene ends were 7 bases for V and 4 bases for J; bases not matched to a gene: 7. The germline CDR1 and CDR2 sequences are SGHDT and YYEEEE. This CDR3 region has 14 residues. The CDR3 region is CASSGGRGYNEQFF. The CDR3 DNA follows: TGTGCCAGCTCAGGGGGCCGCGGGTACAATGAGCAGTTCTTC. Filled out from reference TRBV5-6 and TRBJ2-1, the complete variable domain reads DAGVTQSPTHLIKTRGQQVTLRCSPKSGHDTVSWYQQALGQGPQFIFQYYEEEERQRGNFPDRFSGHQFPNYSSELNVNALLLGDSALYLCASSGGRGYNEQFFGPGTRLTVL.

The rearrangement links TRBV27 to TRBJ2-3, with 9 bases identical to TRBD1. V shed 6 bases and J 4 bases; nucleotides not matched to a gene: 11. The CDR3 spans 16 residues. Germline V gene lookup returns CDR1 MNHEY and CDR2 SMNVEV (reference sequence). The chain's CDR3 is CASRLGGDRVPDTQYF. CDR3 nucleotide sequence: TGTGCCAGCAGGTTAGGGGGGGACAGGGTCCCAGATACGCAGTATTTT.

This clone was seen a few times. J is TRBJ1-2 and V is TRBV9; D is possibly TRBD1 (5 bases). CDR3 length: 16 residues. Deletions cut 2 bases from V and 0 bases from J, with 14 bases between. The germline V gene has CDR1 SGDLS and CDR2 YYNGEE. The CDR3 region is CASSVRGDGTNYGYTF. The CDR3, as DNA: TGTGCCAGCAGCGTGAGAGGGGACGGAACTAACTATGGCTACACCTTC. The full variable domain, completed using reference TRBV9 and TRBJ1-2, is DSGVTQTPKHLITATGQRVTLRCSPRSGDLSVYWYQQSLDQGLQFLIQYYNGEERAKGNILERFSAQQFPDLHSELNLSSLELGDSALYFCASSVRGDGTNYGYTFGSGTRLTVV.

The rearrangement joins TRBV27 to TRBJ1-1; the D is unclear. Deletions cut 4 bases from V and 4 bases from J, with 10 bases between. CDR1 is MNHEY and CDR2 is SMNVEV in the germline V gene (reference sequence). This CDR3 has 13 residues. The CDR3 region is CASSSRLGTEAFF. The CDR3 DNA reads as TGTGCCAGCAGTTCTCGCTTGGGCACTGAAGCTTTCTTT.

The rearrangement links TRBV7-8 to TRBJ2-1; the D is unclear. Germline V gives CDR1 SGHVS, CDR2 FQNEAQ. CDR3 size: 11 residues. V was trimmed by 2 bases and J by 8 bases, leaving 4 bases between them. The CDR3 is CASSLSDEQFF. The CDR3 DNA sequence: TGTGCCAGCAGCTTAAGTGATGAGCAGTTCTTC. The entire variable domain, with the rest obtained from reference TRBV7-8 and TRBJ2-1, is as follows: GAGVSQSPRYKVAKRGQDVALRCDPISGHVSLFWYQQALGQGPEFLTYFQNEAQLDKSGLPSDRFFAERPEGSVSTLKIQRTQQEDSAVYLCASSLSDEQFFGPGTRLTVL.

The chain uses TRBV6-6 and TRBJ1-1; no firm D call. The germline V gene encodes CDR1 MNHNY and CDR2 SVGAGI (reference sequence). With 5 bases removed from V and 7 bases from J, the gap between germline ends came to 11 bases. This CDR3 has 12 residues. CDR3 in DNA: TGTGCCAGCAGTGCGCTGTGGGATGAAGCTTTCTTT. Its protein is CASSALWDEAFF.